Listed here are 2 T cell receptor beta chains from one sample, sequenced in a study of T cell repertoires in cytomegalovirus infection. TCRdb re-called the reads through MiXCR, storing one row per CDR3 protein. The sample carries 830,000 or so distinct CDR3 sequences, 30% to 35% recorded once. For these receptors, no antigen is known. The sample in question was cultured CD8+ T cells from PBMCs, obtained from culture after CMV antigen stimulation. These receptors came from a human donor in good health (CMV status not recorded). Some clones in this sample may be carry-over from other donors' samples.

The CDR3, as DNA: TGTGCCAGCAGTTACCTGACAGGGAAGGAGACCCAGTACTTC. This codes for CASSYLTGKETQYF. This chain links TRBV6-1 with TRBJ2-5, with TRBD1 matching over 7 bases. CDR1 MNHNS and CDR2 SASEGT come from the germline V gene. This CDR3 contains 14 residues. V shed 5 bases, J shed 5 bases, and the junction held 8 bases outside the gene matches.

J is TRBJ2-7 and V is TRBV27, with a tentative D call TRBD2 (5 bases). The germline CDR1 and CDR2 sequences are MNHEY and SMNVEV (reference sequence). CDR3 length equals 13 residues. CDR3 DNA: TGTGCTAGCGCAGCAACGACCTCCTACGAGCAGTACTTC. It codes for CASAATTSYEQYF.